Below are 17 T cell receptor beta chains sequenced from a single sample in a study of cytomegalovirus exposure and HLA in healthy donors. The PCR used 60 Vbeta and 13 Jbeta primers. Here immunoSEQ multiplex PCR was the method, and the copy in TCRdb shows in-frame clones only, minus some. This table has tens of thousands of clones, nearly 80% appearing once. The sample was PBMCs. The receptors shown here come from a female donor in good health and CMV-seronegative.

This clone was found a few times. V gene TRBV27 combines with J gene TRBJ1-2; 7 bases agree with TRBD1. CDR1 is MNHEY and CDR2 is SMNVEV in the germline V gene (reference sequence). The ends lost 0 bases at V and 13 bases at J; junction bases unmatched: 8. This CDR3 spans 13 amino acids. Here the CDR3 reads CASSLSADRVGTF. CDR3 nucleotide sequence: TGTGCCAGCAGTTTATCAGCCGACAGGGTGGGCACCTTC.

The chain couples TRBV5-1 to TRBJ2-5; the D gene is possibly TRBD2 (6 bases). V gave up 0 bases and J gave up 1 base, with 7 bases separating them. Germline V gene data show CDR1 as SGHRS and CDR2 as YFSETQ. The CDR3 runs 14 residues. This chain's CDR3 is CASSLGGVQETQYF. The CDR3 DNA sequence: TGCGCCAGCAGCTTGGGCGGGGTCCAAGAGACCCAGTACTTC.

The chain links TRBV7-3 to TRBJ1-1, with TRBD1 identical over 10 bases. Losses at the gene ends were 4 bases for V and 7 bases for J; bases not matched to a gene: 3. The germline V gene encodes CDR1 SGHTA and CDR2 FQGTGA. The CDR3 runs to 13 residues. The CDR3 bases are TGTGCCAGCAGCTCGACAGGGGGCTATGAAGCTTTCTTT. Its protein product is CASSSTGGYEAFF.

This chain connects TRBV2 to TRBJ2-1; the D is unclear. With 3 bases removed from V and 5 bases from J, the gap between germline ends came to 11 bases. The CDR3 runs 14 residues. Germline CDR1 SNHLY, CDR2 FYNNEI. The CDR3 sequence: CASSESRLNNEQFF. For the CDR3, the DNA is TGTGCCAGCAGTGAGTCTAGACTTAACAATGAGCAGTTCTTC. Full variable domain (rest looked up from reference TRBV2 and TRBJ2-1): EPEVTQTPSHQVTQMGQEVILRCVPISNHLYFYWYRQILGQKVEFLVSFYNNEISEKSEIFDDQFSVERPDGSNFTLKIRSTKLEDSAMYFCASSESRLNNEQFFGPGTRLTVL.

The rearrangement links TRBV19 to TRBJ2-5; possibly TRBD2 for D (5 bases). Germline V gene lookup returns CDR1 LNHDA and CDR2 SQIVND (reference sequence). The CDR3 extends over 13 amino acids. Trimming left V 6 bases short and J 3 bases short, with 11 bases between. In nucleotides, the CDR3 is TGTGCCAGTAGACCTGACGGGGAAGAGACCCAGTACTTC. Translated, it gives CASRPDGEETQYF.

The CDR3 region is CASSELPGYGYTF. CDR3 DNA sequence: TGTGCCAGCAGCGAATTGCCGGGGTATGGCTACACCTTC. The rearrangement uses TRBV7-9 and TRBJ1-2; D is unclear. Looked up from germline, CDR1 is SEHNR and CDR2 is FQNEAQ (reference sequence). This CDR3 has 13 residues. The V gene lost 5 bases and the J gene lost 5 bases, with 12 bases spanning the gap.

The CDR3 sequence is CASSELTRTETQYF. Written as DNA, the CDR3 is TGTGCCAGCAGTGAACTCACCAGAACAGAGACCCAGTACTTC. The rearrangement joins TRBV2 to TRBJ2-5, with D hard to call. V shed 2 bases and J shed 4 bases, with 11 bases lying between them. CDR1 and CDR2 (germline): SNHLY, FYNNEI. This CDR3 contains 14 residues. Drawing the rest from reference TRBV2 and TRBJ2-5, the complete variable domain is EPEVTQTPSHQVTQMGQEVILRCVPISNHLYFYWYRQILGQKVEFLVSFYNNEISEKSEIFDDQFSVERPDGSNFTLKIRSTKLEDSAMYFCASSELTRTETQYFGPGTRLLVL.

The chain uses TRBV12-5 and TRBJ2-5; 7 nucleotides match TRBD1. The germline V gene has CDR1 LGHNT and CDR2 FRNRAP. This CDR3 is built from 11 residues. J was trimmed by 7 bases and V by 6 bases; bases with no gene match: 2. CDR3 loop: CASGQGMTQYF. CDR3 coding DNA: TGTGCTAGTGGACAGGGGATGACCCAGTACTTC.

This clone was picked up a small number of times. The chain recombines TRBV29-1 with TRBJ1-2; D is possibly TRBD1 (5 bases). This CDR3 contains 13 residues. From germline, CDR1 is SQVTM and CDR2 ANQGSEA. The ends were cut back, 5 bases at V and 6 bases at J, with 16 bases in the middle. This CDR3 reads CSVRDYALHGYTF. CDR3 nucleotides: TGCAGCGTTAGGGACTACGCTCTACATGGCTACACCTTC.

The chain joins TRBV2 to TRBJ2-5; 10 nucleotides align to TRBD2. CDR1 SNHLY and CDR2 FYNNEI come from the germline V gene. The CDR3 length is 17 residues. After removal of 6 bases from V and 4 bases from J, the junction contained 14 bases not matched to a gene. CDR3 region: CASRSIAGGLDIETQYF. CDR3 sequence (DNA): TGTGCCAGCAGAAGCATAGCGGGAGGCCTAGATATAGAGACCCAGTACTTC.

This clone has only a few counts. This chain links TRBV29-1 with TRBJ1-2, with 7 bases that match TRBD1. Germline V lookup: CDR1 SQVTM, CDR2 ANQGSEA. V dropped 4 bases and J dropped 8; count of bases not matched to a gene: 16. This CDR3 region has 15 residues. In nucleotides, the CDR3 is TGCAGCGTTGCCCGGCGGGACAGCTCCTCCGAAGGCTACACCTTC. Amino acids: CSVARRDSSSEGYTF.

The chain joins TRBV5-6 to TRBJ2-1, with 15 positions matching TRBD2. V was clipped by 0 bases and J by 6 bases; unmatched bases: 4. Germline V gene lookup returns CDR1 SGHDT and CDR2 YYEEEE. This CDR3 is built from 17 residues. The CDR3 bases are TGTGCCAGCAGCTTGGCCGGACTAGCGGGGGGGTCCAATGAGCAGTTCTTC. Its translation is CASSLAGLAGGSNEQFF.

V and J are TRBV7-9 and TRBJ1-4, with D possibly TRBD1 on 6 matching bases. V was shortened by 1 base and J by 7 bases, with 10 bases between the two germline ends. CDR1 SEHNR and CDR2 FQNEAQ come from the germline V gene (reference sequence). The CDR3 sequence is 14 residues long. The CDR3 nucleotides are TGTGCCAGCAGCTTAGAGGGGGGGGTTGAAAAACTGTTTTTT. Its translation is CASSLEGGVEKLFF.

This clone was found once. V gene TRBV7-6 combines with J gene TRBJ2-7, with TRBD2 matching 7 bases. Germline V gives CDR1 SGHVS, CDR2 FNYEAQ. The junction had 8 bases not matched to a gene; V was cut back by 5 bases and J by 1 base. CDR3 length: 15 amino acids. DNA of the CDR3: TGTGCCAGCAGCCCCCGGCGGGAGTCTTCCTACGAGCAGTACTTC. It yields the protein CASSPRRESSYEQYF. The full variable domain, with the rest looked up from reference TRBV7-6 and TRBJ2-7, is GAGVSQSPRYKVTKRGQDVALRCDPISGHVSLYWYRQALGQGPEFLTYFNYEAQQDKSGLPNDRFSAERPEGSISTLTIQRTEQRDSAMYRCASSPRRESSYEQYFGPGTRLTVT.

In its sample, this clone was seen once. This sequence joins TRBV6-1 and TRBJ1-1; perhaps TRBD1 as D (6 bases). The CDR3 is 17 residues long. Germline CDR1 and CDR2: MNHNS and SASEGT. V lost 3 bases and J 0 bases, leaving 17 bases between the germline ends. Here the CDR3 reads CASSDSGHILMNTEAFF. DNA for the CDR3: TGTGCCAGCAGTGATTCGGGACATATACTCATGAACACTGAAGCTTTCTTT.

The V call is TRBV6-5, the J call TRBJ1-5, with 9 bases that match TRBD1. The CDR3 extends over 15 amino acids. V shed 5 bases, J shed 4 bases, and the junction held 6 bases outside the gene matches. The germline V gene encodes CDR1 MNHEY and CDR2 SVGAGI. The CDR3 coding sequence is TGTGCCAGCAGTGCGGTAGGGACAGGGAATCAGCCCCAGCATTTT. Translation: CASSAVGTGNQPQHF.

CDR3 sequence: CASSPAPGTKTDTQYF. CDR3 DNA sequence: TGTGCCAGCAGCCCCGCTCCCGGGACTAAAACAGATACGCAGTATTTT. The chain joins TRBV5-4 to TRBJ2-3; 7 bases map to TRBD2. The CDR3 contains 16 residues. Trimming at V came to 4 bases and at J to 3 bases, leaving 11 bases not matched to a gene. Germline lookup yields CDR1 SGHNT and CDR2 YYREEE (reference sequence).